This T cell receptor beta chain was captured in a study of patients and donors after allogeneic stem cell transplantation. Each CDR3 protein gets one entry after TCRdb re-called the RT-PCR reads with MiXCR. The table includes roughly 230,000 distinct CDR3 sequences, roughly 13% detected once. This clonotype was seen ten or more times. The V gene end was trimmed by 3 bases and the J gene end by 3 bases; junction bases not matched to a gene: 6. Germline V lookup: CDR1 ENHRY, CDR2 SYGVKD. The CDR3 sequence is 15 residues long. This clonotype originated in a human donor who was either an allogeneic HSCT recipient or a stem cell or donor lymphocyte infusion donor (not recorded which). It is not recorded whose cells these are; they may come from a transplant donor. The specimen was blood, either unsorted or a sorted T cell fraction (not recorded which). This chain uses TRBV10-3 with TRBJ1-2, with 8 nucleotides matching TRBD1. CDR3 region: CAISDPGTGDYGYTF. Here the CDR3 DNA reads TGTGCCATCAGTGACCCCGGGACAGGAGACTATGGCTACACCTTC.